This T cell receptor beta chain derives from a study of blood T cell repertoires in COVID-19. Overall study: Sources were T cells, B-cell-depleted T cells, or PBMCs; the material itself was cDNA or gDNA.

This clone occurred once. Assay: immunoSEQ multiplex PCR; the TCRdb copy retains only in-frame clones and omits some. The sample includes fewer than 350,000 clones, approximately 91% of them seen just once. The CDR3 runs to 13 residues. Germline values: CDR1 SGHRS, CDR2 YFSETQ. Trimming removed 1 base at V and 5 bases at J, with 6 bases between. The V call is TRBV5-1, the J call TRBJ2-2; D gene ambiguous. The sample comprised PBMCs or T cells enriched from blood (not recorded which). The clonotype comes from a man between 60 and 75 years old who had recovered from COVID-19. CDR3 region: CASSLFGTGELFF. In DNA, the CDR3 is TGCGCCAGCAGCTTGTTCGGGACCGGGGAGCTGTTTTTT. Variable domain in full (rest from reference TRBV5-1 and TRBJ2-2): KAGVTQTPRYLIKTRGQQVTLSCSPISGHRSVSWYQQTPGQGLQFLFEYFSETQRNKGNFPGRFSGRQFSNSRSEMNVSTLELGDSALYLCASSLFGTGELFFGEGSRLTVL.